Below are 17 T cell receptor beta chains sequenced from a single sample in a study of spatial heterogeneity in lung cancer. Study results and caveats: Tumor mutation counts were tracked by expanded intratumoral alpha and beta TCR counts.

As to time point: sample taken at primary tumor resection. Antigens for these TCRs are unknown. One entry per CDR3 protein results from TCRdb running MiXCR on the 5' RACE reads. This sample has about 25,000 distinct CDR3 sequences; under 9% occur once, and the top ten carry approximately 8%. The source was lung tumor tissue, collected at surgery. The receptors shown here come from a male donor with early-stage non-small cell lung cancer.

A few counts support this clonotype. The chain employs TRBV6-6 and TRBJ2-7; TRBD2 agrees at 8 bases. The CDR3 is 17 amino acids. The junction had 11 bases not matched to a gene; V was cut back by 0 bases and J by 4 bases. CDR1 and CDR2 (germline): MNHNY, SVGAGI (reference sequence). The CDR3 nucleotides are TGTGCCAGCAGTTACTCCCGAGTAGCGGGGAGGATATACGAGCAGTACTTC. It specifies CASSYSRVAGRIYEQYF.

This sequence joins TRBV7-9 and TRBJ2-6; TRBD2 might be the D (7 bases). Germline values: CDR1 SEHNR, CDR2 FQNEAQ (reference sequence). The V end was cut by 4 bases, the J end by 4 bases, with 14 bases between. This CDR3 region has 16 residues. The DNA for the CDR3 is TGTGCCAGCAGCTCGCGGGGGCCAGGAGGGGCCAACGTCCTGACTTTC. Translation gives CASSSRGPGGANVLTF. Together with reference TRBV7-9 and TRBJ2-6, the CDR3 gives the full variable domain: DTGVSQNPRHKITKRGQNVTFRCDPISEHNRLYWYRQTLGQGPEFLTYFQNEAQLEKSRLLSDRFSAERPKGSFSTLEIQRTEQGDSAMYLCASSSRGPGGANVLTFGAGSRLTVL.

The sample holds many counts of this clonotype. The chain employs TRBV9 and TRBJ1-2; 7 bases map to TRBD1. Germline lookup yields CDR1 SGDLS and CDR2 YYNGEE. V dropped 4 bases and J dropped 6; count of bases not matched to a gene: 12. The CDR3 loop spans 15 amino acids. The CDR3: CASSPRQGWGDGYTF. Here the CDR3 DNA reads TGTGCCAGCAGCCCCCGACAGGGATGGGGTGATGGCTACACCTTC.

This clonotype was picked up a small number of times. V is TRBV7-9 and J is TRBJ1-5; D possibly corresponds to TRBD1 (6 bases). Per germline, CDR1 SEHNR and CDR2 FQNEAQ (reference sequence). The ends were cut back, 5 bases at V and 5 bases at J, with 13 bases in the middle. This CDR3 spans 14 amino acids. Here the CDR3 DNA reads TGTGCCAGCAGCGGGGGGGCCCTCGATCAGCCCCAGCATTTT. This gives the protein CASSGGALDQPQHF.

The chain uses TRBV6-5 and TRBJ1-1; no clear D gene. This CDR3 comprises 14 residues. Germline-derived CDR1 and CDR2 are MNHEY and SVGAGI. Deletions cut 2 bases from V and 4 bases from J, with 11 bases between. The CDR3 sequence is CASSYRRESTEAFF. CDR3 bases: TGTGCCAGCAGTTACCGCCGGGAGAGCACTGAAGCTTTCTTT.

The rearrangement joins TRBV18 to TRBJ2-7; D is undetermined. Trimming cost V 1 base and J 7 bases, with 11 bases left between them. The CDR3 is made up of 13 amino acids. The germline V gene has CDR1 KGHSH and CDR2 LQKENI. The CDR3 loop is CASSPQTIREQYF. DNA for the CDR3: TGTGCCAGCTCACCACAGACAATCAGGGAGCAGTACTTC.

This clonotype qualifies as medium-sized. The V and J genes are TRBV28 and TRBJ2-3; maybe TRBD2 (5 bases). Trimming removed 6 bases from V and 2 bases from J, with 12 bases in between. There are 14 residues in the CDR3. Germline values: CDR1 MDHEN, CDR2 SYDVKM. CDR3 loop: CASSRGLFTDTQYF. The CDR3 region has the DNA TGTGCCAGCAGCCGAGGGCTCTTCACAGATACGCAGTATTTT. Full variable domain (remainder filled in from reference TRBV28 and TRBJ2-3): DVKVTQSSRYLVKRTGEKVFLECVQDMDHENMFWYRQDPGLGLRLIYFSYDVKMKEKGDIPEGYSVSREKKERFSLILESASTNQTSMYLCASSRGLFTDTQYFGPGTRLTVL.

This clonotype was recorded at least ten times. The chain is built from TRBV7-2 and TRBJ1-2; the match to TRBD1 covers 9 bases. V was pared by 4 bases and J by 4 bases, with 7 bases of the junction left unmatched. Looked up from germline, CDR1 is SGHTA and CDR2 is FQGNSA. CDR3 length equals 15 residues. CDR3 bases: TGTGCCAGCAGCTCGCGGGACAGGGCCTCCTATGGCTACACCTTC. It codes for CASSSRDRASYGYTF.

This chain joins TRBV6-5 and TRBJ1-4; D unresolved. Germline-derived CDR1 and CDR2 are MNHEY and SVGAGI. The CDR3 spans 16 residues. V shed 0 bases and J shed 0 bases, with 8 bases lying between them. CDR3 DNA sequence: TGTGCCAGCAGTTACTCGAAGGTCGCAACTAATGAAAAACTGTTTTTT. It translates to CASSYSKVATNEKLFF.

The chain is built from TRBV7-2 and TRBJ2-5; 8 nucleotides line up with TRBD2. CDR3 length equals 13 residues. Germline CDR1 and CDR2: SGHTA and FQGNSA. V lost 5 bases, J lost 5 bases, and 4 bases stayed unmatched. The CDR3 coding sequence is TGTGCCAGCAGCGGTAGCGGGATGGAGACCCAGTACTTC. Amino acid sequence: CASSGSGMETQYF.

This clonotype was detected ten times or more. The V and J genes are TRBV4-3 and TRBJ2-3, with TRBD1 as a possible D gene (6 bases). Germline CDR1 is LGHNA and CDR2 is YSLEER. The CDR3 totals 16 residues. V was cut by 1 base and J by 2 bases, with 13 bases left in between. DNA of the CDR3: TGCGCCAGCAGCCAAGGGGGGCCATCCATCACAGATACGCAGTATTTT. Translated, it gives CASSQGGPSITDTQYF.

This clonotype was detected ten times or more. The gene calls are TRBV29-1 and TRBJ1-2; perhaps TRBD1 as D (6 bases). With 8 bases removed from V and 5 bases from J, the gap between germline ends came to 12 bases. This CDR3 is 11 amino acids long. Germline V gene data show CDR1 as SQVTM and CDR2 as ANQGSEA. Here the CDR3 reads CSSGDTYGYTF. CDR3 in DNA: TGCAGCTCCGGGGACACTTATGGCTACACCTTC.

This clonotype was found many times. The chain is built from TRBV28 and TRBJ2-7; D is perhaps TRBD1 (6 bases). CDR1 is MDHEN and CDR2 is SYDVKM in the germline V gene. Between the trimmed V and J ends, which lost 7 bases and 9 bases, there was a span of 19 bases. The CDR3 has 13 residues. The CDR3 coding sequence is TGTGCCAGCATAAGGCAGGGGTGGTTTGGGCAGTACTTC. Translating gives CASIRQGWFGQYF. The variable domain in full, completed from reference TRBV28 and TRBJ2-7, reads DVKVTQSSRYLVKRTGEKVFLECVQDMDHENMFWYRQDPGLGLRLIYFSYDVKMKEKGDIPEGYSVSREKKERFSLILESASTNQTSMYLCASIRQGWFGQYFGPGTRLTVT.

For the CDR3, the DNA is TGCGCCAGCAGCTCTCCCAGACAGGGGTGGAATGAGCAGTTCTTC. The encoded protein is CASSSPRQGWNEQFF. This chain connects TRBV5-1 to TRBJ2-1; 8 nucleotides match TRBD1. With V trimmed by 3 bases and J by 7 bases, 9 bases remained unmatched. This CDR3 contains 15 residues. CDR1 and CDR2 (germline): SGHRS, YFSETQ.

This clonotype was counted ten times or more. This chain links TRBV5-1 with TRBJ2-5, with 8 bases aligning to TRBD2. This CDR3 spans 16 amino acids. CDR1 SGHRS and CDR2 YFSETQ come from the germline V gene. V shed 4 bases, J shed 4 bases, and the junction held 12 bases outside the gene matches. In DNA, the CDR3 is TGCGCCAGCAGCCGACGGGAGGGCCTATGGGGAGAGACCCAGTACTTC. Residues: CASSRREGLWGETQYF.

This clonotype was detected ten times or more. V and J are TRBV5-4 and TRBJ2-7, with 8 positions matching TRBD2. The germline CDR1 and CDR2 sequences are SGHNT and YYREEE (reference sequence). There are 16 residues in the CDR3. V shed 4 bases, J shed 7 bases, and the junction held 16 bases outside the gene matches. CDR3 in DNA: TGTGCCAGCAGCACCTTACTAGCGGAGGGCCTTGGGGAGCAGTACTTC. It yields the protein CASSTLLAEGLGEQYF.

This clonotype has only a few counts. The chain employs TRBV28 and TRBJ1-1; 9 bases are shared with TRBD1. Trimming took 2 bases from V and 4 from J; bases not matched to a gene: 8. The CDR3 covers 16 residues. Germline assignment: CDR1 MDHEN and CDR2 SYDVKM. The CDR3 nucleotides are TGTGCCAGCAGTTTAGGGACAGGGTTTCATCGCACTGAAGCTTTCTTT. It specifies CASSLGTGFHRTEAFF.